The TCR beta chain under discussion was sequenced for a study of T cell responses to AZD1222 COVID-19 vaccine. The study's findings and limits: In all cases, repertoires were sampled only after the peak T cell response. In a largely white British group with more females than males, clonal diversity was possibly underestimated.

CDR1 KGHSH and CDR2 LQKENI come from the germline V gene. CDR3 length equals 17 residues. V was trimmed by 3 bases and J by 6 bases, leaving 23 bases between them. Comment on this clone: Its cognate antigen is unknown.

Method: immunoSEQ multiplex PCR; TCRdb's copy keeps in-frame clones and lacks some. The table has 250,000 to 300,000 clones, 94% seen once. Doses given second, at about 4 or about 12 weeks, were pooled. V usage is TRBV18 and J usage is TRBJ1-2; D is unresolved. The clonotype originates from an adult who received the AZD1222 COVID-19 vaccine. Sequencing was performed on peripheral blood, taken 28 days after the second AZD1222 dose. The CDR3 sequence: CASSPQISGKGDDGYTF. The CDR3 DNA reads TGTGCCAGCTCACCTCAGATAAGTGGGAAGGGAGACGATGGCTACACCTTC.